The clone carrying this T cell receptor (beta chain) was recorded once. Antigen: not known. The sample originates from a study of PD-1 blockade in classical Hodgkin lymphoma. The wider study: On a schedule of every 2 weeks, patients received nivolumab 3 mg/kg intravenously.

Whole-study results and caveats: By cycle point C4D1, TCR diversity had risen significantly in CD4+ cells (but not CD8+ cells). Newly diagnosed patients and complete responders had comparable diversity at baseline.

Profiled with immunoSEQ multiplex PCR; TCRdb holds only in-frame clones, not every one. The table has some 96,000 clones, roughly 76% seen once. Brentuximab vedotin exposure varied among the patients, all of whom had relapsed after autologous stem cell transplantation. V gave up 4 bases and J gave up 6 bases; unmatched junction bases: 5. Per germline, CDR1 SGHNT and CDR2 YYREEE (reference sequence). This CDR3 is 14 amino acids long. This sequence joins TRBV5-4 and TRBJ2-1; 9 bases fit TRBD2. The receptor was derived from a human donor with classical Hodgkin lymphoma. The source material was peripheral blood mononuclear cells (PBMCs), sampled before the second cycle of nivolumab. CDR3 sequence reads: CASSPGLASNEQFF. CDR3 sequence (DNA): TGTGCCAGCAGCCCGGGACTAGCTTCCAATGAGCAGTTCTTC.